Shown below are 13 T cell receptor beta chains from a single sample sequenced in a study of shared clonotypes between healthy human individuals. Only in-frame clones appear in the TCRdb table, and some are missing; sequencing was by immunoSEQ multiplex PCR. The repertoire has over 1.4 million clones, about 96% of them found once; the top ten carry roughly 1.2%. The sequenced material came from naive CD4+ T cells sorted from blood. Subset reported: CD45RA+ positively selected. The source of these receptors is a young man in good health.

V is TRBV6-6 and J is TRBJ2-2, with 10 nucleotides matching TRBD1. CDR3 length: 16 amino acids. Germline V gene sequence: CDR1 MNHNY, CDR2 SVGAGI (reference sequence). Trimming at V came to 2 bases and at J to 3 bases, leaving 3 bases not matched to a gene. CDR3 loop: CASSYGDRGYTGELFF. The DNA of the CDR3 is TGTGCCAGCAGTTACGGGGACAGGGGTTACACCGGGGAGCTGTTTTTT.

In DNA form, the CDR3 reads TGCGCCAGCAGCTTGGGTGCAGCGGGAGGACGCGAGCAGTACTTC. Translated, it gives CASSLGAAGGREQYF. J is TRBJ2-7 and V is TRBV5-1; 9 bases fit TRBD2. CDR3 length: 15 residues. The germline gives CDR1 SGHRS, CDR2 YFSETQ. The V segment lost 0 bases and the J segment 6 bases; nucleotides outside the gene matches: 7. Full variable domain (remainder filled in from reference TRBV5-1 and TRBJ2-7): KAGVTQTPRYLIKTRGQQVTLSCSPISGHRSVSWYQQTPGQGLQFLFEYFSETQRNKGNFPGRFSGRQFSNSRSEMNVSTLELGDSALYLCASSLGAAGGREQYFGPGTRLTVT.

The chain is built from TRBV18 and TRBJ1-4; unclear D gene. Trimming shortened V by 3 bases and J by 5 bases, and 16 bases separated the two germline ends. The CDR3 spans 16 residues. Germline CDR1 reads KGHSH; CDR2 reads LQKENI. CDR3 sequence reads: CASSPQQFLANEKLFF. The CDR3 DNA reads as TGTGCCAGCTCACCTCAACAATTCCTGGCAAATGAAAAACTGTTTTTT.

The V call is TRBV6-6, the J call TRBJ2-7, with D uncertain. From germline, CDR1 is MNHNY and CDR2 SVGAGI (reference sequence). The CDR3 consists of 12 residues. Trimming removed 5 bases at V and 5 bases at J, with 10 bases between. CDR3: CASSQPLNEQYF. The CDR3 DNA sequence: TGTGCCAGCAGTCAACCGCTTAACGAGCAGTACTTC.

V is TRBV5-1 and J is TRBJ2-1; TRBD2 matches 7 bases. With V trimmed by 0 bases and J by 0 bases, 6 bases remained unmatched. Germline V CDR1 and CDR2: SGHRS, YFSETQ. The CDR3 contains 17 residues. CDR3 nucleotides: TGCGCCAGCAGCTTGGCGATACTAGCGAACTCCTACAATGAGCAGTTCTTC. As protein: CASSLAILANSYNEQFF.

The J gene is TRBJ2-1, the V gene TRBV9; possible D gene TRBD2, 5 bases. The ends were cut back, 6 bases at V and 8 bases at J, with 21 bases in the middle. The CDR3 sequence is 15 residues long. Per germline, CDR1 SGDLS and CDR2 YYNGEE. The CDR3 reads CASTVGVPMTDEQFF. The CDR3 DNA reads TGTGCCAGCACCGTCGGGGTGCCGATGACGGATGAGCAGTTCTTC.

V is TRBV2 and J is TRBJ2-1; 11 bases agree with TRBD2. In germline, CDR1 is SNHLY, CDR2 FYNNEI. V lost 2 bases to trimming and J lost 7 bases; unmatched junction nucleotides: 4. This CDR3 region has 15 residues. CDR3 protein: CASSERLAGGNEQFF. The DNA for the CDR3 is TGTGCCAGCAGTGAAAGGCTAGCGGGAGGTAATGAGCAGTTCTTC.

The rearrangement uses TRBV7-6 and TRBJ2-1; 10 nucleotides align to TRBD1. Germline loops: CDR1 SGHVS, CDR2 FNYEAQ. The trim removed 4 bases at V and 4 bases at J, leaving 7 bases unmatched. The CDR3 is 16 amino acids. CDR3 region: CASSSGQGGRYNEQFF. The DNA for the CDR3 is TGTGCCAGCAGCTCAGGACAGGGGGGGAGATACAATGAGCAGTTCTTC.

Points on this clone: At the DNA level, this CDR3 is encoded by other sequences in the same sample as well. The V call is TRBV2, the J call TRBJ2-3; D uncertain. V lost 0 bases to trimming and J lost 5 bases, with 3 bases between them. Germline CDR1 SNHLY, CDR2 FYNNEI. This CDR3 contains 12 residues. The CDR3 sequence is CASSEALDTQYF. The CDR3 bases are TGTGCCAGCAGTGAAGCTCTAGATACGCAGTATTTT.

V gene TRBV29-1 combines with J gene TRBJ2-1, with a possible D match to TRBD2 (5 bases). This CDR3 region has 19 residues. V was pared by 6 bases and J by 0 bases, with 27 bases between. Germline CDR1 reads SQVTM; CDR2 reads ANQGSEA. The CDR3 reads CSVETRVGSRTLSYNEQFF. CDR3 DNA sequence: TGCAGCGTCGAAACAAGGGTTGGGAGCAGGACCCTCTCCTACAATGAGCAGTTCTTC.

The CDR3 reads CTRGDSRYNEQFF. The CDR3 DNA reads as TGTACTAGAGGGGACAGTCGATACAATGAGCAGTTCTTC. This sequence joins TRBV25-1 and TRBJ2-1, with 7 bases that match TRBD1. CDR1 is MGHDK, CDR2 SYGVNS, per germline. This CDR3 is built from 13 residues.

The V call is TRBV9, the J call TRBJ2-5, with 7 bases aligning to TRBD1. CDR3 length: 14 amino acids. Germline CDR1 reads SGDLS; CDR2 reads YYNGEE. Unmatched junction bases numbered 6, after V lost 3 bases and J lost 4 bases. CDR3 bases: TGTGCCAGCAGCGCGGGACAGACGGTAGAGACCCAGTACTTC. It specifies CASSAGQTVETQYF. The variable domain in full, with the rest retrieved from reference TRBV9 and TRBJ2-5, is DSGVTQTPKHLITATGQRVTLRCSPRSGDLSVYWYQQSLDQGLQFLIQYYNGEERAKGNILERFSAQQFPDLHSELNLSSLELGDSALYFCASSAGQTVETQYFGPGTRLLVL.

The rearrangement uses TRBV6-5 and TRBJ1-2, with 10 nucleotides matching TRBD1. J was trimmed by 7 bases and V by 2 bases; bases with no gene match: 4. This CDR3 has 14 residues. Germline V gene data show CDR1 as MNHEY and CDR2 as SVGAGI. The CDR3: CASSYRDRGPGYTF. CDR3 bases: TGTGCCAGCAGTTACAGAGACAGGGGGCCTGGCTACACCTTC.